These 12 T cell receptor beta chains were sequenced from one sample in a study of T cell responses to AZD1222 COVID-19 vaccine (dated by TCRdb to 2020 to 2022). The time point label, read with the paper, signifies: baseline before first vaccination. Libraries were constructed by the immunoSEQ multiplex PCR assay. Sourced from immuneACCESS, this table was stored by TCRdb with only in-frame sequences that have V and J called. A share of the clones is absent; for the studies checked, an unresolved V gene accounts for under half, and the remainder has no known explanation. The sample profile shows about 130,000 clones; around 86% of them were found once. 20% to 25% of the sample is in the top ten clones. The source was peripheral blood, collected on day 0 of AZD1222 vaccination. The receptors originated from an adult in good health.

The chain is built from TRBV5-8 and TRBJ1-5, with a weak D call TRBD1 (6 bases). V lost 5 bases to trimming and J lost 2 bases, with 11 bases between them. The germline gives CDR1 SGHTS, CDR2 YDEGEE. The CDR3 is made up of 14 amino acids. The CDR3 reads CASRMTGGNQPQHF. The DNA of the CDR3 is TGTGCCAGCAGAATGACAGGAGGCAATCAGCCCCAGCATTTT.

The chain is built from TRBV6-2 or TRBV6-3 and TRBJ2-1, with a tentative D call TRBD1 (7 bases). The CDR3 has 17 amino acids. Germline-derived CDR1 and CDR2 are MNHEY and SVGEGT. V lost 4 bases to trimming and J lost 2 bases, with 18 bases between them. As DNA, the CDR3 is TGTGCCAGCAGTTTCACGGGGGCCGGGACAGCCTACAATGAGCAGTTCTTC. Amino acid sequence: CASSFTGAGTAYNEQFF.

The chain links TRBV6-5 to TRBJ1-2; a weak D match, TRBD1 (6 bases). V gave up 7 bases and J gave up 10 bases, with 13 bases separating them. Germline V gene sequence: CDR1 MNHEY, CDR2 SVGAGI. This CDR3 region has 11 residues. The CDR3 DNA is TGTGCCAGCACACAGGGCTGGTCCTACACCTTC. This gives the protein CASTQGWSYTF.

A note on this clone: Other DNA sequences in this sample translate to the same CDR3. The chain uses TRBV28 and TRBJ1-4, with TRBD1 as a possible D gene (5 bases). Germline assignment: CDR1 MDHEN and CDR2 SYDVKM. The V gene lost 9 bases and the J gene lost 8 bases, with 13 bases spanning the gap. The CDR3 extends over 12 amino acids. The CDR3 is CASRQGGEKLFF. CDR3 nucleotides: TGTGCCAGTCGGCAGGGAGGAGAAAAACTGTTTTTT.

This clone occurred once. The chain has TRBV7-9 and TRBJ2-7, with unresolved D. CDR1 and CDR2 from the germline V gene are SEHNR and FQNEAQ (reference sequence). Trimming removed 1 base from V and 5 bases from J, with 9 bases in between. The CDR3 length is 13 residues. The DNA for the CDR3 is TGTGCCAGCAGCTTAGGGGGAAAGGACGAGCAGTACTTC. Translated, it gives CASSLGGKDEQYF.

The rearrangement links TRBV18 to TRBJ1-1; 11 bases are a match to TRBD1. Germline-derived CDR1 and CDR2 are KGHSH and LQKENI. CDR3 length: 17 residues. With V trimmed by 5 bases and J by 3 bases, 11 bases remained unmatched. This CDR3 reads CASSSLGTGGDYTEAFF. CDR3 coding DNA: TGTGCCAGCTCATCGCTTGGGACAGGGGGAGATTACACTGAAGCTTTCTTT.

The chain is built from TRBV18 and TRBJ2-5, with TRBD2 matching over 8 bases. Germline V gives CDR1 KGHSH, CDR2 LQKENI. V lost 2 bases, J lost 5 bases, and 7 bases stayed unmatched. The CDR3 length is 15 residues. This CDR3 is CASSPSAGLGETQYF. The CDR3 coding sequence is TGTGCCAGCTCACCAAGCGCGGGACTAGGGGAGACCCAGTACTTC.

The V and J genes are TRBV15 and TRBJ1-4; unclear D gene. CDR3 length: 18 amino acids. V was clipped by 2 bases and J by 0 bases, with 16 bases between them. The germline V gene has CDR1 LNHNV and CDR2 YYDKDF (reference sequence). CDR3 residues: CATSRQLTSSATNEKLFF. The CDR3 DNA reads as TGTGCCACCAGCAGACAATTAACCTCTTCCGCAACTAATGAAAAACTGTTTTTT.

The genes are TRBV7-2 and TRBJ2-1; D is uncertain. Germline V gene sequence: CDR1 SGHTA, CDR2 FQGNSA. The CDR3 is 12 residues long. V shed 4 bases and J shed 4 bases, with 5 bases lying between them. The CDR3 is CASSSTYNEQFF. The CDR3 DNA reads as TGTGCCAGCAGCTCCACATACAATGAGCAGTTCTTC. The full variable domain, rest sourced from reference TRBV7-2 and TRBJ2-1, is GAGVSQSPSNKVTEKGKDVELRCDPISGHTALYWYRQSLGQGLEFLIYFQGNSAPDKSGLPSDRFSAERTGGSVSTLTIQRTQQEDSAVYLCASSSTYNEQFFGPGTRLTVL.

The chain recombines TRBV18 with TRBJ1-5; 8 bases fit TRBD1. Germline lookup yields CDR1 KGHSH and CDR2 LQKENI. This CDR3 has 15 amino acids. V shed 5 bases, J shed 4 bases, and the junction held 7 bases outside the gene matches. The CDR3 here is CASSSLDRDNQPQHF. DNA of the CDR3: TGTGCCAGCTCATCATTGGACAGGGATAATCAGCCCCAGCATTTT.

This clone was seen a single time. The chain links TRBV28 to TRBJ2-1; 11 bases are shared with TRBD2. V shed 5 bases, J shed 6 bases, and the junction held 6 bases outside the gene matches. The CDR3 consists of 15 residues. Germline CDR1 MDHEN, CDR2 SYDVKM. The CDR3 nucleotides read TGTGCCAGCAGTCTGGGACTAGCGGCGGTCAATGAGCAGTTCTTC. This sequence encodes CASSLGLAAVNEQFF.

J is TRBJ2-7 and V is TRBV10-2, with D tentatively TRBD1 (5 bases). The CDR3 has 15 residues. Trimming left V 6 bases short and J 0 bases short, with 15 bases between. Germline CDR1 is WSHSY and CDR2 is SAAADI. CDR3 protein: CASRLGQGSSYEQYF. The CDR3 DNA follows: TGCGCCAGCAGGTTGGGGCAGGGAAGCTCCTACGAGCAGTACTTC.